The sequence of this T cell receptor beta chain was determined in a study of siplizumab effects on memory and regulatory T cells. Germline loops: CDR1 SGHRS, CDR2 YFSETQ. V was cut by 4 bases and J by 4 bases, with 12 bases left in between. There are 13 residues in the CDR3. On this clone: What it recognizes is unknown.

Per sample, 90,000 to 100,000 TCR templates were assayed. TCRdb's table, derived via immunoSEQ multiplex PCR, lists solely in-frame clones and lacks some. The profile covers about 70,000 clones, with approximately 89% appearing a single time and around 1.6% taken by the ten largest. Whole-study results and caveats: Naive T cells looked more diverse than memory cells and looked like major alloresponse contributors.

The receptor was isolated from a human donor in good health. Source material: Tregs sorted from blood. This chain links TRBV5-1 with TRBJ2-7; tentative D call: TRBD1 (6 bases). CDR3 DNA sequence: TGCGCCAGCAGCCTAAGGACAGCGTACGAGCAGTACTTC. It codes for CASSLRTAYEQYF.